These 14 T cell receptor beta chains were sequenced from one sample in a study of blood T cell repertoires in COVID-19. Libraries were prepared by immunoSEQ multiplex PCR; TCRdb keeps only in-frame clonotypes and omits some of them. The sample has more than 250,000 clones; 75% to 90% are singletons. Sequenced: peripheral blood. These receptors were taken from a woman between 25 and 40 years old who had recovered from COVID-19.

The rearrangement joins TRBV7-2 to TRBJ1-1; D call uncertain. The CDR3 is 13 residues long. Trimming pared 5 bases from V and 0 bases from J, leaving 7 bases between. CDR1 and CDR2 from the germline V gene are SGHTA and FQGNSA. The CDR3: CASSISVNTEAFF. The DNA for the CDR3 is TGTGCCAGCAGCATCTCGGTGAACACTGAAGCTTTCTTT.

This clone was counted once. V is TRBV12-3 or TRBV12-4 and J is TRBJ2-7, with TRBD1 as a possible D gene (5 bases). Between the trimmed V and J ends, which lost 6 bases and 5 bases, there was a span of 14 bases. The CDR3 is 13 residues long. CDR3 DNA: TGTGCCAGCAGCCCGTTTAGGGGAAACGAGCAGTACTTC. This encodes CASSPFRGNEQYF.

The gene calls are TRBV3-1 (or the pseudogene TRBV3-2) and TRBJ1-6; 7 bases are a match to TRBD1. This CDR3 is 17 amino acids long. The germline gives CDR1 LGHDT, CDR2 YNNKEL (reference sequence). J gave up 5 bases and V 0 bases, and 7 bases lay outside the gene matches. CDR3 region: CASSQDDTGANNSPLHF. CDR3 in DNA: TGTGCCAGCAGCCAAGACGATACAGGGGCGAATAATTCACCCCTCCACTTT.

The rearrangement links TRBV5-6 to TRBJ2-7, with TRBD1 matching 8 bases. Germline V gene lookup returns CDR1 SGHDT and CDR2 YYEEEE. The V segment lost 0 bases and the J segment 5 bases; nucleotides outside the gene matches: 10. This CDR3 contains 16 residues. The CDR3, as DNA: TGTGCCAGCAGCTTGGTGGGGCAGGGGGCGGCCCACGAGCAGTACTTC. This translates into CASSLVGQGAAHEQYF.

The chain couples TRBV19 to TRBJ2-5; perhaps TRBD2 as D (6 bases). CDR1 is LNHDA, CDR2 SQIVND, per germline (reference sequence). The CDR3 length is 13 residues. Between the trimmed V and J ends, which lost 4 bases and 2 bases, there was a span of 8 bases. The CDR3 reads CASSSRGQETQYF. The CDR3 DNA sequence: TGTGCCAGTAGTAGCCGGGGGCAAGAGACCCAGTACTTC.

The chain uses TRBV5-1 and TRBJ2-5, with D possibly matching TRBD2 (7 bases). V lost 0 bases, J lost 4 bases, and 10 bases lay in between. The germline CDR1 and CDR2 sequences are SGHRS and YFSETQ. CDR3 length: 14 amino acids. CDR3: CASSLGRGAETQYF. CDR3 coding DNA: TGCGCCAGCAGCTTGGGACGGGGGGCAGAGACCCAGTACTTC.

The chain is built from TRBV27 and TRBJ2-1, with TRBD2 identical over 16 bases. The CDR3 spans 16 residues. In germline, CDR1 is MNHEY, CDR2 SMNVEV (reference sequence). V was clipped by 5 bases and J by 10 bases; unmatched bases: 8. The CDR3 nucleotides are TGTGCCAGCAGTATGGGACTAGCGGGGGGGCCTTGGGAGCAGTTCTTC. Protein sequence: CASSMGLAGGPWEQFF.

The chain joins TRBV5-5 to TRBJ1-1; 10 nucleotides align to TRBD1. V lost 8 bases and J lost 1; bases outside the gene matches: 2. In germline, CDR1 is SGHKS, CDR2 YYEKEE (reference sequence). The CDR3 loop spans 13 amino acids. Written as DNA, the CDR3 is TGTGCCAGTGGACAGGGGGGGAACACTGAAGCTTTCTTT. Its translation is CASGQGGNTEAFF.

This clone was detected only once. The genes are TRBV10-3 and TRBJ2-3; TRBD2 matches 8 bases. The germline gives CDR1 ENHRY, CDR2 SYGVKD. Unmatched junction bases numbered 3, after V lost 4 bases and J lost 3 bases. The CDR3 extends over 14 amino acids. The CDR3 sequence is CAISVGRETDTQYF. CDR3 nucleotides: TGTGCCATCAGTGTCGGGAGGGAAACAGATACGCAGTATTTT.

V is TRBV7-2 and J is TRBJ2-1; D perhaps matches TRBD2 (5 bases). V shed 1 base and J shed 5 bases, with 12 bases lying between them. The CDR3 contains 15 residues. Germline-derived CDR1 and CDR2 are SGHTA and FQGNSA. CDR3 DNA: TGTGCCAGCAGCTTAGGAGGGCGCTCGAACAATGAGCAGTTCTTC. Residues: CASSLGGRSNNEQFF.

This clone was counted many times. The V and J genes are TRBV6-1 and TRBJ2-1; maybe TRBD2 (7 bases). CDR3 size: 14 residues. Germline lookup yields CDR1 MNHNS and CDR2 SASEGT. Trimming shortened V by 0 bases and J by 5 bases, and 8 bases separated the two germline ends. The CDR3 reads CASSEAGGHNEQFF. The CDR3, as DNA: TGTGCCAGCAGTGAAGCGGGGGGGCACAATGAGCAGTTCTTC.

This sequence joins TRBV5-6 and TRBJ1-2; no clear D. V was trimmed by 0 bases and J by 5 bases, leaving 8 bases between them. Germline loops: CDR1 SGHDT, CDR2 YYEEEE. This CDR3 region has 13 residues. The CDR3 DNA is TGTGCCAGCAGCTTGGCCAGAAGATATGGCTACACCTTC. Its translation is CASSLARRYGYTF.

The chain combines TRBV19 with TRBJ2-7, with 13 bases aligning to TRBD2. With V trimmed by 5 bases and J by 5 bases, 6 bases remained unmatched. Per germline, CDR1 LNHDA and CDR2 SQIVND (reference sequence). The CDR3 consists of 15 residues. This CDR3 reads CASSGLAGAGNEQYF. The CDR3 coding sequence is TGTGCCAGTAGTGGACTAGCGGGAGCGGGAAACGAGCAGTACTTC.

This chain uses TRBV7-9 with TRBJ2-7; D is possibly TRBD1 (6 bases). CDR3 length: 13 residues. V was shortened by 5 bases and J by 5 bases, with 13 bases between the two germline ends. Germline CDR1 is SEHNR and CDR2 is FQNEAQ (reference sequence). The CDR3 sequence: CASSPPAGDEQYF. For the CDR3, the DNA is TGTGCCAGCAGCCCTCCCGCAGGGGACGAGCAGTACTTC.